The 27 T cell receptor beta chains below all came from one sample that was sequenced in a study of cytomegalovirus exposure and HLA in healthy donors. PCR involved 60 Vbeta and 13 Jbeta primers. Profiled with immunoSEQ multiplex PCR; TCRdb holds only in-frame clones, not every one. The sample holds about 61,000 clones, 70% to 90% seen once. The sample was PBMCs. All receptors come from a man in his thirties or forties in good health and CMV-seropositive.

The rearrangement uses TRBV6-5 and TRBJ1-1; D not resolved. The V and J ends lost 1 base and 6 bases respectively, with 12 bases between them. Germline V gives CDR1 MNHEY, CDR2 SVGAGI. CDR3 length: 14 amino acids. The chain's CDR3 is CASSYYNKISEAFF. DNA of the CDR3: TGTGCCAGCAGTTACTACAACAAAATATCTGAAGCTTTCTTT.

The gene calls are TRBV2 and TRBJ2-3, with TRBD1 matching 12 bases. This CDR3 has 15 residues. Germline lookup yields CDR1 SNHLY and CDR2 FYNNEI. The V segment lost 2 bases and the J segment 9 bases; nucleotides outside the gene matches: 6. The CDR3 nucleotides are TGTGCCAGCAGTGAAAGGGGACAGGGGGCCTGGACGCAGTATTTT. This codes for CASSERGQGAWTQYF.

This sequence joins TRBV7-9 and TRBJ2-3, with 10 positions matching TRBD2. The CDR3 has 16 amino acids. J gave up 1 base and V 6 bases, and 7 bases lay outside the gene matches. Germline V gives CDR1 SEHNR, CDR2 FQNEAQ (reference sequence). The CDR3 nucleotides are TGTGCCAGCAGGTTCCTAGCGGGAGAGGGCACAGATACGCAGTATTTT. Protein product: CASRFLAGEGTDTQYF.

This chain joins TRBV28 and TRBJ2-6; tentatively, D is TRBD2 (6 bases). V was shortened by 4 bases and J by 0 bases, with 13 bases between the two germline ends. From germline, CDR1 is MDHEN and CDR2 SYDVKM. The CDR3 spans 17 residues. As DNA, the CDR3 is TGTGCCAGCAGTTCCCGGGACTGGATCTCTGGGGCCAACGTCCTGACTTTC. This encodes CASSSRDWISGANVLTF.

This chain links TRBV10-3 with TRBJ1-1, with 11 bases identical to TRBD1. Germline CDR1 is ENHRY and CDR2 is SYGVKD. J lost 4 bases, V lost 9 bases, and 7 bases had no gene match. This CDR3 has 14 residues. CDR3 sequence: CAIHTGTGGTEAFF. CDR3 bases: TGTGCCATACATACCGGGACAGGGGGCACTGAAGCTTTCTTT.

V usage is TRBV15 and J usage is TRBJ1-4; 9 bases line up with TRBD1. J was trimmed by 8 bases and V by 9 bases; bases with no gene match: 7. The CDR3 covers 13 residues. CDR1 is LNHNV and CDR2 is YYDKDF in the germline V gene (reference sequence). CDR3 coding DNA: TGTGCCACAGCCGGGACAGGGAACGAAAAACTGTTTTTT. It yields the protein CATAGTGNEKLFF.

V is TRBV25-1 and J is TRBJ2-3, with 8 bases aligning to TRBD1. CDR1 MGHDK and CDR2 SYGVNS come from the germline V gene. Losses at the gene ends were 3 bases for V and 5 bases for J; bases not matched to a gene: 7. This CDR3 has 15 amino acids. The CDR3 DNA sequence: TGTGCCAGCAGTGACGCGACAGGGGCGGTAGATACGCAGTATTTT. This sequence encodes CASSDATGAVDTQYF.

This clone was detected once. The rearrangement joins TRBV11-2 to TRBJ2-3; 12 bases are shared with TRBD2. V was pared by 6 bases and J by 4 bases, with 5 bases of the junction left unmatched. This CDR3 has 15 residues. Germline assignment: CDR1 SGHAT and CDR2 FQNNGV. The CDR3: CASSSTSGRSDTQYF. In DNA, the CDR3 is TGTGCCAGCAGTTCGACTAGCGGGAGATCAGATACGCAGTATTTT. The full variable domain, its missing parts supplied by reference TRBV11-2 and TRBJ2-3, is EAGVAQSPRYKIIEKRQSVAFWCNPISGHATLYWYQQILGQGPKLLIQFQNNGVVDDSQLPKDRFSAERLKGVDSTLKIQPAKLEDSAVYLCASSSTSGRSDTQYFGPGTRLTVL.

Comment on this clone: Other nucleotide sequences in the sample specify the same CDR3. V is TRBV5-1 and J is TRBJ2-5, with D perhaps TRBD2 (6 bases). The CDR3 covers 14 residues. Germline lookup yields CDR1 SGHRS and CDR2 YFSETQ. The ends were cut back, 0 bases at V and 1 base at J, with 7 bases in the middle. The CDR3 bases are TGCGCCAGCAGCTTGGTCGGGGGCCAAGAGACCCAGTACTTC. Translated: CASSLVGGQETQYF.

The chain has TRBV4-1 and TRBJ2-6; D is perhaps TRBD1 (5 bases). Trimming removed 4 bases at V and 2 bases at J, with 9 bases between. The CDR3 consists of 15 residues. Per germline, CDR1 MGHRA and CDR2 YSYEKL. CDR3 in DNA: TGCGCCAGCAGCCTGACAGCTACTGGGGCCAACGTCCTGACTTTC. Translating it yields CASSLTATGANVLTF.

This sequence joins TRBV13 and TRBJ2-3, with TRBD2 identical over 9 bases. CDR1 and CDR2 (germline): PRHDT, FYEKMQ (reference sequence). The V gene end was trimmed by 0 bases and the J gene end by 8 bases; junction bases not matched to a gene: 12. This CDR3 contains 17 residues. For the CDR3, the DNA is TGTGCCAGCAGCTTAGGCGAACCTAGCGGGACCAAGGGTACGCAGTATTTT. It translates to CASSLGEPSGTKGTQYF.

V usage is TRBV29-1 and J usage is TRBJ2-5; 8 nucleotides line up with TRBD2. V lost 6 bases and J lost 3; bases outside the gene matches: 3. Germline CDR1 and CDR2: SQVTM and ANQGSEA. The CDR3 contains 12 residues. The CDR3 DNA reads TGCAGCGTGGCAGCGGGGGAAGAGACCCAGTACTTC. Amino acids: CSVAAGEETQYF.

This chain connects TRBV11-2 to TRBJ2-1; no clear D. The CDR3 is 15 amino acids. Germline assignment: CDR1 SGHAT and CDR2 FQNNGV. V shed 1 base and J shed 0 bases, with 7 bases lying between them. In DNA, the CDR3 is TGTGCCAGCAGCTTAGTGCTCGGCTCCTACAATGAGCAGTTCTTC. Residues: CASSLVLGSYNEQFF.

This clone appeared a few times. The genes are TRBV2 and TRBJ2-7, with 10 bases identical to TRBD1. V lost 10 bases and J lost 3; bases outside the gene matches: 6. CDR3 length equals 13 residues. In germline, CDR1 is SNHLY, CDR2 FYNNEI. The CDR3 DNA is TGTGCCACAGAGGGGACAGGGGTCTACGAGCAGTACTTC. Its translation is CATEGTGVYEQYF.

V and J are TRBV7-2 and TRBJ2-1; 13 nucleotides align to TRBD2. The length of the CDR3 is 15 residues. The germline CDR1 and CDR2 sequences are SGHTA and FQGNSA. The V segment lost 4 bases and the J segment 6 bases; nucleotides outside the gene matches: 3. This chain's CDR3 is CASSSGLAGINEQFF. The CDR3 DNA sequence: TGTGCCAGCAGCTCGGGACTAGCGGGAATCAATGAGCAGTTCTTC.

The rearrangement links TRBV7-9 to TRBJ2-7; 9 bases fit TRBD2. Germline CDR1 is SEHNR and CDR2 is FQNEAQ (reference sequence). The V gene end was trimmed by 0 bases and the J gene end by 2 bases; junction bases not matched to a gene: 8. The CDR3 extends over 17 amino acids. In nucleotides, the CDR3 is TGTGCCAGCAGCTTAGCCATAGAGGCTAGCGGGGCCTACGAGCAGTACTTC. It is translated as CASSLAIEASGAYEQYF.

The rearrangement links TRBV28 to TRBJ2-6; D gene unclear. V lost 5 bases to trimming and J lost 0 bases, with 5 bases between them. This CDR3 is 14 amino acids long. Germline V gene lookup returns CDR1 MDHEN and CDR2 SYDVKM. Here the CDR3 DNA reads TGTGCCAGCAGTCTAAGCTCTGGGGCCAACGTCCTGACTTTC. It yields the protein CASSLSSGANVLTF.

The gene calls are TRBV7-2 and TRBJ1-1, with unresolved D. The CDR3 loop spans 14 amino acids. V dropped 5 bases and J dropped 6 bases, with 16 bases sitting between them. Germline CDR1 and CDR2: SGHTA and FQGNSA. CDR3: CASSKDGLEAEAFF. CDR3 DNA sequence: TGTGCCAGCAGCAAAGATGGTTTGGAGGCTGAAGCTTTCTTT.

This clone was seen only once. The chain couples TRBV30 to TRBJ2-3; 7 bases map to TRBD1. This CDR3 comprises 14 residues. Germline CDR1 and CDR2: GTSNPN and SVGIG (reference sequence). V was clipped by 3 bases and J by 2 bases; unmatched bases: 5. The CDR3 region has the DNA TGTGCCTGGAGGGGGGACAGCCTCACAGATACGCAGTATTTT. Translating gives CAWRGDSLTDTQYF.

Here the CDR3 DNA reads TGCGCCAGCAGCCTCCGGACAGGGGTTTACTATGGCTACACCTTC. It encodes CASSLRTGVYYGYTF. This chain links TRBV4-1 with TRBJ1-2; TRBD1 agrees at 9 bases. The CDR3 consists of 15 residues. The J segment lost 3 bases and the V segment lost 4 bases, leaving 6 bases of the junction unmatched. CDR1 and CDR2 from the germline V gene are MGHRA and YSYEKL.

The chain joins TRBV13 to TRBJ2-7; no clear D gene. CDR3 size: 14 residues. Trimming pared 5 bases from V and 1 base from J, leaving 12 bases between. The germline V gene encodes CDR1 PRHDT and CDR2 FYEKMQ (reference sequence). The CDR3 loop is CASSPRGQSYEQYF. CDR3 DNA sequence: TGTGCCAGCAGCCCCAGAGGTCAGTCCTACGAGCAGTACTTC.

The chain recombines TRBV5-6 with TRBJ2-2, with D possibly TRBD2 on 5 matching bases. Looked up from germline, CDR1 is SGHDT and CDR2 is YYEEEE. This CDR3 is 15 amino acids long. Trimming shortened V by 1 base and J by 7 bases, and 14 bases separated the two germline ends. CDR3: CASSLWGASDGELFF. DNA for the CDR3: TGTGCCAGCAGCTTGTGGGGAGCGAGCGACGGGGAGCTGTTTTTT.

The V call is TRBV30, the J call TRBJ2-7; maybe TRBD2 (6 bases). CDR1 is GTSNPN, CDR2 SVGIG, per germline (reference sequence). The CDR3 has 11 residues. Trimming cost V 3 bases and J 5 bases, with 8 bases left between them. CDR3 loop: CAWREGDEQYF. The CDR3 region has the DNA TGTGCCTGGAGGGAGGGTGACGAGCAGTACTTC. The whole variable domain, remainder taken from reference TRBV30 and TRBJ2-7, is SQTIHQWPATLVQPVGSPLSLECTVEGTSNPNLYWYRQAAGRGLQLLFYSVGIGQISSEVPQNLSASRPQDRQFILSSKKLLLSDSGFYLCAWREGDEQYFGPGTRLTVT.

V and J are TRBV19 and TRBJ1-1, with 8 bases that match TRBD1. Trimming took 6 bases from V and 4 from J; bases not matched to a gene: 7. Germline CDR1 and CDR2: LNHDA and SQIVND (reference sequence). The length of the CDR3 is 14 residues. This CDR3 is CASRTIQGGTEAFF. CDR3 DNA sequence: TGTGCCAGTAGGACAATACAGGGGGGCACTGAAGCTTTCTTT.

The chain joins TRBV2 to TRBJ2-3, with TRBD2 matching over 8 bases. Germline loops: CDR1 SNHLY, CDR2 FYNNEI. V lost 4 bases to trimming and J lost 3 bases; unmatched junction nucleotides: 9. The CDR3 is made up of 16 amino acids. The CDR3 loop reads CASSGWSGSGTDTQYF. CDR3 nucleotide sequence: TGTGCCAGCAGTGGTTGGAGCGGGAGTGGGACAGATACGCAGTATTTT.

The chain combines TRBV5-1 with TRBJ2-7, with D possibly TRBD1 on 6 matching bases. Trimming took off 2 bases at V and 4 bases at J, with 19 bases between the two ends. The CDR3 is 16 amino acids. Germline lookup yields CDR1 SGHRS and CDR2 YFSETQ. CDR3 loop: CASSFSLGQNSYEQYF. CDR3 coding DNA: TGCGCCAGCAGCTTTTCCCTCGGACAGAACTCATACGAGCAGTACTTC.

This rearrangement joins TRBV9 to TRBJ2-7; TRBD1 aligns across 10 bases. This CDR3 spans 14 amino acids. Per germline, CDR1 SGDLS and CDR2 YYNGEE. With 5 bases clipped from V and 9 bases from J, the junction kept 11 bases outside the gene matches. The CDR3 here is CASSPGTGDEGQYF. CDR3 nucleotide sequence: TGTGCCAGCAGTCCCGGGACAGGGGATGAAGGGCAGTACTTC.